Shown below are 13 T cell receptor beta chains from a single sample sequenced in a study of T cells in localized non-small cell lung cancer. Libraries were prepared by immunoSEQ multiplex PCR; TCRdb keeps only in-frame clonotypes and omits some of them. Found here are tens of thousands of clones, 80% to 90% of them singletons; the top ten hold over 15%. This specimen was peripheral blood, taken before any cancer treatment. These receptors originate from a male donor older than 55 with stage III squamous cell lung carcinoma.

V is TRBV5-6 and J is TRBJ2-5, with a possible D match to TRBD1 (6 bases). CDR1 is SGHDT, CDR2 YYEEEE, per germline. This CDR3 spans 15 amino acids. V lost 3 bases, J lost 7 bases, and 19 bases lay in between. The CDR3 sequence is CASSYRDTTRGTQYF. Written as DNA, the CDR3 is TGTGCCAGCAGCTACCGGGACACTACCCGAGGGACCCAGTACTTC.

This clone turned up a few times. As DNA, the CDR3 is TGCGCCAGCAGCCTGTATGGGGGACCTGAAGCTTTCTTT. Protein product: CASSLYGGPEAFF. The chain employs TRBV5-1 and TRBJ1-1, with D perhaps matching TRBD1 (5 bases). This CDR3 comprises 13 residues. Per germline, CDR1 SGHRS and CDR2 YFSETQ. The V end lost 4 bases, the J end lost 6 bases, and 13 bases lay between the germline ends.

The gene calls are TRBV6-5 and TRBJ2-3, with D unclear. The germline V gene has CDR1 MNHEY and CDR2 SVGAGI. The CDR3 runs 16 residues. The V end was cut by 2 bases, the J end by 1 base, with 13 bases between. This CDR3 reads CASSYGWSQGTDTQYF. The CDR3 DNA sequence: TGTGCCAGCAGTTACGGGTGGTCTCAGGGCACAGATACGCAGTATTTT.

The chain uses TRBV9 and TRBJ2-3, with D possibly matching TRBD1 (6 bases). Germline assignment: CDR1 SGDLS and CDR2 YYNGEE. The CDR3 length is 15 residues. V lost 6 bases and J lost 0, with 14 bases in between. For the CDR3, the DNA is TGTGCCAGCACCAAAGGGGGAGCCAGCACAGATACGCAGTATTTT. It translates to CASTKGGASTDTQYF. The full variable domain, in which reference TRBV9 and TRBJ2-3 provide the parts outside the CDR3, is DSGVTQTPKHLITATGQRVTLRCSPRSGDLSVYWYQQSLDQGLQFLIQYYNGEERAKGNILERFSAQQFPDLHSELNLSSLELGDSALYFCASTKGGASTDTQYFGPGTRLTVL.

The V call is TRBV6-1, the J call TRBJ1-6; D is undetermined. The CDR3 is 13 residues long. Germline V gene data show CDR1 as MNHNS and CDR2 as SASEGT. V lost 6 bases and J 4 bases, leaving 7 bases between the germline ends. DNA of the CDR3: TGTGCCAGCAGCGCGATGTATAATTCACCCCTCCACTTT. This encodes CASSAMYNSPLHF.

The V and J genes are TRBV19 and TRBJ2-2; tentative D call: TRBD1 (5 bases). Between the trimmed V and J ends, which lost 1 base and 6 bases, there was a span of 12 bases. CDR3 length equals 15 residues. Germline V CDR1 and CDR2: LNHDA, SQIVND (reference sequence). The CDR3 protein is CASSIGGSLSGELFF. For the CDR3, the DNA is TGTGCCAGTAGTATAGGGGGCAGCTTGTCCGGGGAGCTGTTTTTT.

The table lists this clone with a few counts. This chain links TRBV4-1 with TRBJ1-1; 8 nucleotides match TRBD1. The V gene end was trimmed by 4 bases and the J gene end by 4 bases; junction bases not matched to a gene: 8. Germline V gene sequence: CDR1 MGHRA, CDR2 YSYEKL. CDR3 size: 15 residues. The DNA for the CDR3 is TGCGCCAGCAGCCCCGGACAGGGATGGACCACTGAAGCTTTCTTT. It yields the protein CASSPGQGWTTEAFF.

This clone was recorded only once. The chain recombines TRBV28 with TRBJ2-5; weak D call: TRBD2 (5 bases). The CDR3 totals 16 residues. CDR1 is MDHEN and CDR2 is SYDVKM in the germline V gene. V lost 4 bases, J lost 5 bases, and 20 bases lay in between. CDR3 DNA: TGTGCCAGCAGTTCACCCCCAGGCTCGGGGTGGGAGACCCAGTACTTC. It yields the protein CASSSPPGSGWETQYF.

This clone has just one count. The V and J genes are TRBV6-6 and TRBJ2-1; 10 bases fit TRBD1. V was clipped by 5 bases and J by 3 bases; unmatched bases: 7. Germline CDR1 is MNHNY and CDR2 is SVGAGI (reference sequence). This CDR3 region has 16 residues. The CDR3 nucleotides read TGTGCCAGCAGTCAAACCGGGACAGGGGTCTACAATGAGCAGTTCTTC. Amino acid sequence: CASSQTGTGVYNEQFF.

This chain's CDR3 is CASSVGQPKNTEAFF. CDR3 nucleotides: TGTGCCAGCAGCGTCGGACAGCCTAAGAACACTGAAGCTTTCTTT. The chain joins TRBV5-4 to TRBJ1-1; perhaps TRBD1 as D (6 bases). The CDR3 consists of 15 residues. V gave up 4 bases and J gave up 1 base, with 14 bases separating them. CDR1 and CDR2 (germline): SGHNT, YYREEE (reference sequence).

This clone was counted once. The chain employs TRBV7-6 and TRBJ2-3, with D perhaps TRBD2 (7 bases). The length of the CDR3 is 18 residues. From germline, CDR1 is SGHVS and CDR2 FNYEAQ. V gave up 3 bases and J gave up 0 bases, with 19 bases separating them. The CDR3 DNA reads as TGTGCCAGCAGCTTTTCAGGGGAGGGCCGAAAAAGCACAGATACGCAGTATTTT. This translates into CASSFSGEGRKSTDTQYF.

The chain is built from TRBV6-4 and TRBJ1-2; 7 bases are a match to TRBD1. The V gene's germline CDR1 is MRHNA and CDR2 SNTAGT. J gave up 2 bases and V 5 bases, and 2 bases lay outside the gene matches. This CDR3 comprises 13 residues. CDR3 sequence reads: CASSQTGNYGYTF. CDR3 sequence (DNA): TGTGCCAGCAGTCAGACAGGGAACTATGGCTACACCTTC.

The chain combines TRBV18 with TRBJ2-1; TRBD1 matches at 10 bases. V was pared by 4 bases and J by 8 bases, with 5 bases of the junction left unmatched. The CDR3 spans 14 residues. The germline CDR1 and CDR2 sequences are KGHSH and LQKENI. CDR3: CASSRDRGMDEQFF. In DNA, the CDR3 is TGTGCCAGCTCACGGGACAGGGGCATGGATGAGCAGTTCTTC.